These 15 T cell receptor beta chains came from one sample sequenced in a study of cytotoxic CD8 clonotypes in ibrutinib-treated CLL. Method: immunoSEQ multiplex PCR; TCRdb's copy keeps in-frame clones and lacks some. This table holds some 310,000 clones, more than 65% found once. Sequencing was performed on PBMCs, taken before ibrutinib treatment. The receptors originated from a human donor with chronic lymphocytic leukemia.

The chain carries TRBV7-8 and TRBJ1-5, with a tentative D call TRBD1 (6 bases). CDR1 and CDR2 (germline): SGHVS, FQNEAQ. This CDR3 spans 14 amino acids. V shed 8 bases and J shed 6 bases, with 17 bases lying between them. CDR3 sequence: CASREGGAFQPQHF. The CDR3 region has the DNA TGTGCCAGCCGAGAGGGGGGGGCTTTTCAGCCCCAGCATTTT.

This rearrangement joins TRBV27 to TRBJ2-1, with D maybe TRBD2 (5 bases). V shed 6 bases and J shed 4 bases, with 16 bases lying between them. Germline V gives CDR1 MNHEY, CDR2 SMNVEV (reference sequence). The CDR3 covers 15 residues. The CDR3: CASSPDREGYNEQFF. CDR3 sequence (DNA): TGTGCCAGCAGCCCGGATCGGGAAGGGTACAATGAGCAGTTCTTC.

The sample holds one count of this clone. This chain connects TRBV15 to TRBJ2-5, with TRBD1 matching over 9 bases. CDR3 length equals 17 residues. J lost 1 base, V lost 1 base, and 7 bases had no gene match. Germline CDR1 LNHNV, CDR2 YYDKDF (reference sequence). CDR3 in amino acids: CATSRARGDRVQETQYF. CDR3 coding DNA: TGTGCCACCAGCAGAGCCCGCGGGGACAGGGTCCAAGAGACCCAGTACTTC.

The chain uses TRBV5-1 and TRBJ1-2, with a tentative D call TRBD1 (5 bases). Between the trimmed V and J ends, which lost 7 bases and 4 bases, there was a span of 17 bases. This CDR3 has 14 residues. Germline values: CDR1 SGHRS, CDR2 YFSETQ. The CDR3 is CASAFQGTRYGYTF. CDR3 coding DNA: TGCGCCAGCGCCTTTCAAGGGACCCGCTATGGCTACACCTTC.

This clone has only a few counts. This chain joins TRBV4-1 and TRBJ2-3, with D unclear. The CDR3 runs to 15 residues. CDR1 is MGHRA and CDR2 is YSYEKL in the germline V gene. V dropped 1 base and J dropped 1 base, with 9 bases sitting between them. The CDR3 protein is CASSQVLSRTDTQYF. The CDR3 DNA reads as TGCGCCAGCAGCCAAGTGTTATCTCGCACAGATACGCAGTATTTT.

This sequence joins TRBV11-3 and TRBJ2-2; weak D call: TRBD1 (6 bases). The V gene's germline CDR1 is SGHNT and CDR2 YENEEA. The V gene lost 5 bases and the J gene lost 5 bases, with 15 bases spanning the gap. The length of the CDR3 is 15 residues. The chain's CDR3 is CASSLRSGVTGELFF. The CDR3 nucleotides are TGTGCCAGCAGCCTCAGATCAGGGGTAACCGGGGAGCTGTTTTTT.

For the CDR3, the DNA is TGCGCCAGCAGCCAAGCCGGGGCCAACACCGGGGAGCTGTTTTTT. This encodes CASSQAGANTGELFF. The V call is TRBV4-3, the J call TRBJ2-2; possibly TRBD1 or TRBD2 for D (5 bases each). Trimming shortened V by 1 base and J by 2 bases, and 8 bases separated the two germline ends. CDR1 and CDR2 (germline): LGHNA, YSLEER. This CDR3 contains 15 residues.

There are a few counts of this clone. The gene calls are TRBV2 and TRBJ2-7; no reliable D call. Trimming stripped 4 bases from V and 2 bases from J, with 12 bases between. The CDR3 covers 14 residues. Germline assignment: CDR1 SNHLY and CDR2 FYNNEI. The CDR3 loop is CASSATEGTYEQYF. Here the CDR3 DNA reads TGTGCCAGCAGTGCTACGGAAGGGACCTACGAGCAGTACTTC.

This rearrangement joins TRBV5-1 to TRBJ2-7, with TRBD2 matching over 8 bases. This CDR3 has 14 residues. Per the germline V gene, CDR1 is SGHRS and CDR2 is YFSETQ. J gave up 2 bases and V 4 bases, and 5 bases lay outside the gene matches. The CDR3 DNA sequence: TGCGCCAGCAGCCCGGGACTAGGGACCTACGAGCAGTACTTC. Protein product: CASSPGLGTYEQYF.

The gene calls are TRBV6-5 and TRBJ2-3, with no clear D. CDR1 MNHEY and CDR2 SVGAGI come from the germline V gene. CDR3 length equals 11 residues. Trimming pared 7 bases from V and 0 bases from J, leaving 2 bases between. The DNA of the CDR3 is TGTGCCAGCATAAGCACAGATACGCAGTATTTT. The encoded protein is CASISTDTQYF.

V usage is TRBV7-6 and J usage is TRBJ2-1; weak D call: TRBD1 (6 bases). The CDR3 extends over 13 amino acids. Germline values: CDR1 SGHVS, CDR2 FNYEAQ. Trimming stripped 5 bases from V and 7 bases from J, with 12 bases between. The CDR3 spells CASSRQRGNEQFF. The CDR3 nucleotides read TGTGCCAGCAGCCGCCAAAGGGGGAATGAGCAGTTCTTC.

The CDR3 bases are TGTGCCAGCAGCCAGAGCGTTTGGCGGGATAGCTACGAGCAGTACTTC. The encoded protein is CASSQSVWRDSYEQYF. The gene calls are TRBV5-4 and TRBJ2-7; D is perhaps TRBD2 (6 bases). Germline V gene lookup returns CDR1 SGHNT and CDR2 YYREEE (reference sequence). V shed 4 bases and J shed 3 bases, with 20 bases lying between them. The CDR3 has 16 residues.

There are a few counts of this clone. The gene calls are TRBV7-9 and TRBJ2-7; 10 nucleotides line up with TRBD1. The CDR3 sequence is 14 residues long. J was trimmed by 6 bases and V by 3 bases; bases with no gene match: 5. Germline CDR1 is SEHNR and CDR2 is FQNEAQ (reference sequence). Here the CDR3 DNA reads TGTGCCAGCAGCTTCGGACAGGGGGTAGGCGAGCAGTACTTC. Its translation is CASSFGQGVGEQYF.

The sample holds a few counts of this clone. J is TRBJ1-1 and V is TRBV15; TRBD1 is a possible D gene (6 bases). There are 18 residues in the CDR3. Deletions cut 0 bases from V and 4 bases from J, with 21 bases between. The germline gives CDR1 LNHNV, CDR2 YYDKDF (reference sequence). This CDR3 reads CATSRDIVQGRLSTEAFF. CDR3 bases: TGTGCCACCAGCAGAGACATCGTCCAGGGGAGGTTGAGCACTGAAGCTTTCTTT. Filled out from reference TRBV15 and TRBJ1-1, the complete variable domain reads DAMVIQNPRYQVTQFGKPVTLSCSQTLNHNVMYWYQQKSSQAPKLLFHYYDKDFNNEADTPDNFQSRRPNTSFCFLDIRSPGLGDTAMYLCATSRDIVQGRLSTEAFFGQGTRLTVV.

This sequence joins TRBV30 and TRBJ1-1; a possible D gene is TRBD1 (5 bases). Trimming pared 4 bases from V and 9 bases from J, leaving 12 bases between. The germline V gene has CDR1 GTSNPN and CDR2 SVGIG (reference sequence). The CDR3 consists of 11 residues. CDR3 DNA: TGTGCCTGGACCATGGGGGGGAAAGCTTTCTTT. The encoded protein is CAWTMGGKAFF.